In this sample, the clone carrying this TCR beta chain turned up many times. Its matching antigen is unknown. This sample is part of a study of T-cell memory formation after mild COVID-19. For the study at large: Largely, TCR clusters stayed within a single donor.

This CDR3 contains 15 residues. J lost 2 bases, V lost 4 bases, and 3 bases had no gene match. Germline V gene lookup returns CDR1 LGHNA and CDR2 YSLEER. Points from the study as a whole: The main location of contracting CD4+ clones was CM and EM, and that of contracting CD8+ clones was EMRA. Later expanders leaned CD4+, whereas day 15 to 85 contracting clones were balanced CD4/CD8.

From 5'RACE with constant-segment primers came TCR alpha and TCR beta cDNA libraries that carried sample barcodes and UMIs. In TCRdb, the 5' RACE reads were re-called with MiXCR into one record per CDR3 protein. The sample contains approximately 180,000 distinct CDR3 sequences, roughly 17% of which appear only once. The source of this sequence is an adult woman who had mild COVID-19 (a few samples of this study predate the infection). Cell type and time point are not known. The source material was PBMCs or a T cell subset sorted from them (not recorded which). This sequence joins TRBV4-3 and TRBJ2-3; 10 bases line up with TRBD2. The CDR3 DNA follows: TGCGCCAGCAGCCTAGCGGGAGGCACCACAGATACGCAGTATTTT. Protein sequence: CASSLAGGTTDTQYF.